Below are 2 T cell receptor beta chains sequenced from a single sample in a study of blood T cell repertoires in COVID-19. Generated by immunoSEQ multiplex PCR, the TCRdb table keeps only in-frame clones and is missing some. The data contain around 80,000 clones, 70% to 85% of them singletons. The sample comprised peripheral blood. Every receptor here comes from a man between 45 and 60 years old with active or convalescent COVID-19.

By share of the sample, this clone is medium-sized. The CDR3 region has the DNA TGTGCCAGCAGCTTATCGGGGGTGGAGGGAAACACCATATATTTT. It translates to CASSLSGVEGNTIYF. The J gene is TRBJ1-3, the V gene TRBV7-2, with a possible D match to TRBD1 (5 bases). The V gene's germline CDR1 is SGHTA and CDR2 FQGNSA. Between the trimmed V and J ends, which lost 2 bases and 4 bases, there was a span of 12 bases. The CDR3 loop spans 15 amino acids.

The V gene is TRBV10-3, the J gene TRBJ2-3, with 8 bases lining up with TRBD2. Germline CDR1 ENHRY, CDR2 SYGVKD. V was clipped by 11 bases and J by 0 bases; unmatched bases: 4. This CDR3 contains 13 residues. CDR3 sequence reads: CAAGGTSTDTQYF. The CDR3 bases are TGTGCCGCGGGGGGTACTAGCACAGATACGCAGTATTTT.